The entry that follows covers one T cell receptor delta chain sequence. Its antigen is unknown. A far larger clone is just one base off, so this is likely a read error. The CDR3 totals 25 residues. V was pared by 1 base and J by 0 bases, with 29 bases of the junction left unmatched. In germline, CDR1 is TSWWSYY, CDR2 QGS. The source of the sample is a study of human gamma delta and Vdelta1 T cells. Study-wide results and limits: Delta One T cells were reportedly polyclonal and broadly cytotoxic against acute myeloid leukemia.

TCRdb used CATT to re-call clones from the PCR reads. Here the sample spans about 6,500 delta-chain clones, almost 40% being singletons. This clonotype was sampled from a human donor in good health. This chain connects TRDV1 to TRDJ1, with 10 bases lining up with TRDD3. The sequenced sample consisted of Vdelta1 gamma-delta T cells from blood grown in culture (DOT cells). The CDR3 protein is CALGEHHFLFPTLLGDEGYTDKLIF. CDR3 in DNA: TGTGCTCTTGGGGAACACCATTTCCTTTTTCCGACCTTACTGGGGGATGAGGGGTACACCGATAAACTCATCTTT.